The present T cell receptor beta chain was sequenced within a study of shared clonotypes between healthy human individuals. Clones were sequenced by immunoSEQ multiplex PCR, and TCRdb holds only the in-frame ones, with some missing. The sample has around 1 million clones; roughly 72% are singletons. There are 17 residues in the CDR3. Trimming stripped 4 bases from V and 0 bases from J, with 18 bases between. The germline gives CDR1 SGDLS, CDR2 YYNGEE. Sequenced material: memory CD4+ T cells sorted from blood. Subset in this sample: CD45RA-negative fraction. This clonotype was sampled from a man aged 18 to 35 in good health. V and J are TRBV9 and TRBJ2-3; unclear D gene. The CDR3 protein is CASSPQTSLTSTDTQYF. The CDR3 region has the DNA TGTGCCAGCAGCCCACAGACCTCCCTAACTAGCACAGATACGCAGTATTTT.